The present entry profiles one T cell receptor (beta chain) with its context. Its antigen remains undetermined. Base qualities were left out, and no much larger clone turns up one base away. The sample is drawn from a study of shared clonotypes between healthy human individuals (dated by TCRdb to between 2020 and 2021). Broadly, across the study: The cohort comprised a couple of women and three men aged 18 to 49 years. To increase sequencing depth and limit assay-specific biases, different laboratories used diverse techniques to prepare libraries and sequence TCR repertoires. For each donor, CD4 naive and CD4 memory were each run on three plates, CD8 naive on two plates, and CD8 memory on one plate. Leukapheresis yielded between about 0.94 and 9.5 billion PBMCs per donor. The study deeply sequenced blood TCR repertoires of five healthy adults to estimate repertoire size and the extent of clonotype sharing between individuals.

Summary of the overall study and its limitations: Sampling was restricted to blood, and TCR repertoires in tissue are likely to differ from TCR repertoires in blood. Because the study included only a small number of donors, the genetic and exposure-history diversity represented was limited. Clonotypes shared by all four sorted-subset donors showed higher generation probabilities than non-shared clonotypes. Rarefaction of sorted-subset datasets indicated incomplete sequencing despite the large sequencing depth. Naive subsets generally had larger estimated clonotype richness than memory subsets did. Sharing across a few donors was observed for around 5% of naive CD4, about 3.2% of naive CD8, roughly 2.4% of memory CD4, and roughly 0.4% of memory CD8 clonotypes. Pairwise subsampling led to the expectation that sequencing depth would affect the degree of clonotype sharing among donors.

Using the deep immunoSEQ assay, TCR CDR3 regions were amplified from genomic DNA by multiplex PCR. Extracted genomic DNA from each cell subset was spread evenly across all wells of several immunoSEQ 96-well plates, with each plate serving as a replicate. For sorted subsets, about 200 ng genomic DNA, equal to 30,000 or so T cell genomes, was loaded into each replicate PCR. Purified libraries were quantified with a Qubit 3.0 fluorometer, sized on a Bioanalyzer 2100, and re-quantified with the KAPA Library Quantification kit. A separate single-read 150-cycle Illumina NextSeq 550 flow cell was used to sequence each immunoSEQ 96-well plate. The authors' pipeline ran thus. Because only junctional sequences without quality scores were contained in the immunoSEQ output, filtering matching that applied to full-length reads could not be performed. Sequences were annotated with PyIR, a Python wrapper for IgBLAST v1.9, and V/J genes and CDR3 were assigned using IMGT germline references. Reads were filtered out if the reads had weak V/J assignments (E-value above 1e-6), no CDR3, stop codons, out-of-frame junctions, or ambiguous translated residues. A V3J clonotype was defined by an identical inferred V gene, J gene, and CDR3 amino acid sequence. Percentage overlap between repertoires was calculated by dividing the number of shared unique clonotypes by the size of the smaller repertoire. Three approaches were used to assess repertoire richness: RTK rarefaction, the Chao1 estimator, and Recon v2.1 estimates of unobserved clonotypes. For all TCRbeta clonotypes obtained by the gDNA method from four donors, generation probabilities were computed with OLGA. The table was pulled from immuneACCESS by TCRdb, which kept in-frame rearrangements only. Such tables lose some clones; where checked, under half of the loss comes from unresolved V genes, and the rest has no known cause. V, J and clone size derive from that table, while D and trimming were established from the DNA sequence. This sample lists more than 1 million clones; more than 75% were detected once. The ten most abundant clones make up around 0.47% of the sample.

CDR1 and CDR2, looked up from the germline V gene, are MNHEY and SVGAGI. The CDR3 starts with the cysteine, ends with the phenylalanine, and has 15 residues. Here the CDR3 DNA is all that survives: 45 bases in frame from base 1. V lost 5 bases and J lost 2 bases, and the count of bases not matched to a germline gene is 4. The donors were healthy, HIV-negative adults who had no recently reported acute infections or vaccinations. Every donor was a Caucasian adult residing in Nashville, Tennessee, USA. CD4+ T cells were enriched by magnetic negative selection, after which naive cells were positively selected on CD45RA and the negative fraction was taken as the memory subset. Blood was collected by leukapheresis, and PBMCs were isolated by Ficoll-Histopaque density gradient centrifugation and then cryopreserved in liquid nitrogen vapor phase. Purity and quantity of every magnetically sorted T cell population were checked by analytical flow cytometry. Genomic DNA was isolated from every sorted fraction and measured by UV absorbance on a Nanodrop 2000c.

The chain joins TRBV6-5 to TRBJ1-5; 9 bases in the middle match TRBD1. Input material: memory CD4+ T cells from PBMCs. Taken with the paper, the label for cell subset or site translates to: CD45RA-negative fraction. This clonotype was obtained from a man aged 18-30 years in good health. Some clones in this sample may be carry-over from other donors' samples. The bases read TGTGCCAGCAGTCGACAGGGGGTTGGCAATCAGCCCCAGCATTTT. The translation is CASSRQGVGNQPQHF.